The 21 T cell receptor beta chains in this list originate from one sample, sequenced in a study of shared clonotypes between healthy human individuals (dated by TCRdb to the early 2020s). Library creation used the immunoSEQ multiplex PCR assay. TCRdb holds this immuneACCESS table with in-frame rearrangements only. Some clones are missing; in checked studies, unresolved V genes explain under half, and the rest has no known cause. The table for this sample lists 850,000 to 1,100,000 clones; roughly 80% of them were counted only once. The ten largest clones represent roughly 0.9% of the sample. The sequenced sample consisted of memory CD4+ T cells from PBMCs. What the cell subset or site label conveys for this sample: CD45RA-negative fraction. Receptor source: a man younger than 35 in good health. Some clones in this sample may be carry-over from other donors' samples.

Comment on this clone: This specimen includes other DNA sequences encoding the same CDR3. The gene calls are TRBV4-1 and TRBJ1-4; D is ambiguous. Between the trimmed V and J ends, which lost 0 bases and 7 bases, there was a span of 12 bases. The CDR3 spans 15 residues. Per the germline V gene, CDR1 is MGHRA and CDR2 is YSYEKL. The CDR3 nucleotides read TGCGCCAGCAGCCAAGACGGTTCTCGAGGTGAAAAACTGTTTTTT. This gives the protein CASSQDGSRGEKLFF.

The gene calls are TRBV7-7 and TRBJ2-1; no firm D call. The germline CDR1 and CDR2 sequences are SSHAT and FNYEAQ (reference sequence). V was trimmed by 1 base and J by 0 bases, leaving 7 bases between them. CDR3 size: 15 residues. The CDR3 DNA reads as TGTGCCAGCAGCTTAGGACCGAGCTCCTACAATGAGCAGTTCTTC. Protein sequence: CASSLGPSSYNEQFF.

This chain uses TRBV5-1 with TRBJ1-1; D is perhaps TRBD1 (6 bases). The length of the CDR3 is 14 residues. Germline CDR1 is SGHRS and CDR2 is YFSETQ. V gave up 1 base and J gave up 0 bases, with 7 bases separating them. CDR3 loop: CASSLSGVNTEAFF. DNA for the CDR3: TGCGCCAGCAGCTTGTCAGGGGTGAACACTGAAGCTTTCTTT.

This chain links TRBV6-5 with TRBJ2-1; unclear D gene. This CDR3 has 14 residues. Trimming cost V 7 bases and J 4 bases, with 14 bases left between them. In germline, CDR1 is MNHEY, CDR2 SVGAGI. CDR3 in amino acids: CASNRLTNYNEQFF. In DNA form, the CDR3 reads TGTGCCAGCAATAGACTCACCAATTACAATGAGCAGTTCTTC.

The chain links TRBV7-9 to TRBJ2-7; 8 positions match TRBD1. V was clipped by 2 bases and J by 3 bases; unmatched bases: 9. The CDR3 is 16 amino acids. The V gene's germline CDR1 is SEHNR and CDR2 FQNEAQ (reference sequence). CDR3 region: CASSLFPPGGRYEQYF. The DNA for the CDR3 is TGTGCCAGCAGCTTATTCCCCCCAGGGGGCCGCTACGAGCAGTACTTC.

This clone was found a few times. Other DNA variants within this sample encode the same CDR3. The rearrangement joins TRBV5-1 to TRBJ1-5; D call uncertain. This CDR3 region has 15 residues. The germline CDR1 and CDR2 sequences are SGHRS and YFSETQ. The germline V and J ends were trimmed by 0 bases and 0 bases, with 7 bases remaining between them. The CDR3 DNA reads TGCGCCAGCAGCTTGGCCGGAGATAGCAATCAGCCCCAGCATTTT. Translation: CASSLAGDSNQPQHF.

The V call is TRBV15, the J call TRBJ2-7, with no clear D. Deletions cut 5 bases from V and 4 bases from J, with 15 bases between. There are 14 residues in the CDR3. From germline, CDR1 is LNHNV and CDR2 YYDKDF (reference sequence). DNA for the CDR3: TGTGCCACCAGCTTAGGGAACAGCCTGTACGAGCAGTACTTC. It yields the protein CATSLGNSLYEQYF.

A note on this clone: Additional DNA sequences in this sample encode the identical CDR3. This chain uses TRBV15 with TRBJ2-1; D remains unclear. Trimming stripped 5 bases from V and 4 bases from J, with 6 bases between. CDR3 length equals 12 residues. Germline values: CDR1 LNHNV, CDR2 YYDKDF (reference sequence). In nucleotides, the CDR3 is TGTGCCACCAGCCGAGGATACAATGAGCAGTTCTTC. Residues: CATSRGYNEQFF. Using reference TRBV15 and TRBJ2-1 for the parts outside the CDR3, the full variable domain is DAMVIQNPRYQVTQFGKPVTLSCSQTLNHNVMYWYQQKSSQAPKLLFHYYDKDFNNEADTPDNFQSRRPNTSFCFLDIRSPGLGDTAMYLCATSRGYNEQFFGPGTRLTVL.

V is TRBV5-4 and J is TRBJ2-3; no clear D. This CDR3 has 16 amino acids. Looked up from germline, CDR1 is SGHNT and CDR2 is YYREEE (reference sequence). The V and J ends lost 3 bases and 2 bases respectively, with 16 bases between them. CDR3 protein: CASSSALGKNTDTQYF. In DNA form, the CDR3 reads TGTGCCAGCAGCTCTGCGTTAGGGAAAAACACAGATACGCAGTATTTT. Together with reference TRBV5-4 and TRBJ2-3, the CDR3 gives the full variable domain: ETGVTQSPTHLIKTRGQQVTLRCSSQSGHNTVSWYQQALGQGPQFIFQYYREEENGRGNFPPRFSGLQFPNYSSELNVNALELDDSALYLCASSSALGKNTDTQYFGPGTRLTVL.

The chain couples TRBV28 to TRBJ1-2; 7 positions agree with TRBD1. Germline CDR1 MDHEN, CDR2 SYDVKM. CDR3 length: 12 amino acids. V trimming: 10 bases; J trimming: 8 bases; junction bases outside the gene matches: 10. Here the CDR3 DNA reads TGTGCCACCGCAGGGGGGCGCCTGGGCTACACCTTC. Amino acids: CATAGGRLGYTF.

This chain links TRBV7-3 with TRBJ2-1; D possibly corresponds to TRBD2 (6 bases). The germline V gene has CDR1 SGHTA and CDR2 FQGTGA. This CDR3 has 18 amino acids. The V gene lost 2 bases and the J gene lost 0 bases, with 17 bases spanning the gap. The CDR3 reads CASSLSTGLTSSYNEQFF. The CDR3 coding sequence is TGTGCCAGCAGCTTATCAACGGGACTCACTAGCTCCTACAATGAGCAGTTCTTC. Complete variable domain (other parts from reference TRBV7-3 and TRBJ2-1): GAGVSQTPSNKVTEKGKYVELRCDPISGHTALYWYRQSLGQGPEFLIYFQGTGAADDSGLPNDRFFAVRPEGSVSTLKIQRTERGDSAVYLCASSLSTGLTSSYNEQFFGPGTRLTVL.

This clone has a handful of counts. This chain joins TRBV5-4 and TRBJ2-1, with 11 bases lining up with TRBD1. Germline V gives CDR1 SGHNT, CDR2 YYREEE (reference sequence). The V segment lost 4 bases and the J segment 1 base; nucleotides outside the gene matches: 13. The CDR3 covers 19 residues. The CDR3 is CASSVDRGPGGRSYNEQFF. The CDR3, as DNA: TGTGCCAGCAGCGTGGACAGGGGGCCCGGCGGGAGGTCCTACAATGAGCAGTTCTTC.

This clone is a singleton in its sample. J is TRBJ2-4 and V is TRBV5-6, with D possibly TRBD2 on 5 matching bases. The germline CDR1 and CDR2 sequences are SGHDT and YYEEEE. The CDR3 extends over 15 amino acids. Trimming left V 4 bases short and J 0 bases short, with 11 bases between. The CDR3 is CASSPLGLAKNIQYF. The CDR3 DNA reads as TGTGCCAGCAGCCCACTAGGATTAGCCAAAAACATTCAGTACTTC. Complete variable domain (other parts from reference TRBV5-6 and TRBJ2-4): DAGVTQSPTHLIKTRGQQVTLRCSPKSGHDTVSWYQQALGQGPQFIFQYYEEEERQRGNFPDRFSGHQFPNYSSELNVNALLLGDSALYLCASSPLGLAKNIQYFGAGTRLSVL.

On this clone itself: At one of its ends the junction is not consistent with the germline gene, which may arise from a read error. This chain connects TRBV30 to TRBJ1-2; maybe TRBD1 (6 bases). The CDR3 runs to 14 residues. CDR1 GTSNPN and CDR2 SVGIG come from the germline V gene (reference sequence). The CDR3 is CAWSLQGPNHGYTF. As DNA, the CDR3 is TGTGCCTGGAGTCTACAGGGACCTAACCATGGCTACACCTTC.

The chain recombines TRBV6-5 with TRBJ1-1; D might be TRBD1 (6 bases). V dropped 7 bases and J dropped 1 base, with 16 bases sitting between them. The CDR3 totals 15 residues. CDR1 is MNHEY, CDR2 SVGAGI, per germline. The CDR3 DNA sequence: TGTGCCAGCACTCCCACGAGGGGGGCGAACACTGAAGCTTTCTTT. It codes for CASTPTRGANTEAFF.

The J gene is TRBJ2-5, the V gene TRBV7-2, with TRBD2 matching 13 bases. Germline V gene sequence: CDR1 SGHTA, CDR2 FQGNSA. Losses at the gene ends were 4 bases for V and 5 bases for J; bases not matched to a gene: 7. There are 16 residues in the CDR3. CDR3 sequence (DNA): TGTGCCAGCAGCTCACTAGCGGGAGGGCCAGGCGAGACCCAGTACTTC. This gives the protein CASSSLAGGPGETQYF.

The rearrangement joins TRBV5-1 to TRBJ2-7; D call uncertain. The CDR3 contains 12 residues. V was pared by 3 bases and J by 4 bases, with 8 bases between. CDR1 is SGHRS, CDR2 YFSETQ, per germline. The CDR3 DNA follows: TGCGCCAGCAGCTCGGTGGGTTACGAGCAGTACTTC. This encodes CASSSVGYEQYF.

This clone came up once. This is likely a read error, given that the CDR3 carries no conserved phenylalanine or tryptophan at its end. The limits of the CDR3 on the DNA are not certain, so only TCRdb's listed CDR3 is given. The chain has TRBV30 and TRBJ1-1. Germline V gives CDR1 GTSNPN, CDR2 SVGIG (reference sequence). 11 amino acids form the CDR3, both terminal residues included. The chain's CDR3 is CAWSTNTEASL.

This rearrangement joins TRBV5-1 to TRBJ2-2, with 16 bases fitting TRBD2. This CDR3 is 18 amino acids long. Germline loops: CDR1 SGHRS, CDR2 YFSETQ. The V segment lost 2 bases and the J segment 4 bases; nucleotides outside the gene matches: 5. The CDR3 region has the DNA TGCGCCAGCAGCTTCCACGGGACTAGCGGGAGGGTCACCGGGGAGCTGTTTTTT. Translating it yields CASSFHGTSGRVTGELFF.

CDR3 sequence: CASSTPGGRETQYF. The DNA for the CDR3 is TGTGCCAGCAGTACTCCCGGGGGGCGGGAGACCCAGTACTTC. V and J are TRBV28 and TRBJ2-5, with TRBD2 as a possible D gene (7 bases). This CDR3 region has 14 residues. Germline V gives CDR1 MDHEN, CDR2 SYDVKM. Trimming cost V 5 bases and J 5 bases, with 15 bases left between them.

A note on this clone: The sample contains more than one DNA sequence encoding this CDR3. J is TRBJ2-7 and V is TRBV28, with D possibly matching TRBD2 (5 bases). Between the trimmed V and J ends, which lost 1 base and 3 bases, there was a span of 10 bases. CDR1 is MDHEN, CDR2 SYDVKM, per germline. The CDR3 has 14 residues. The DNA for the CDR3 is TGTGCCAGCAGTTTATACAGCGGCCTCTACGAGCAGTACTTC. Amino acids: CASSLYSGLYEQYF.